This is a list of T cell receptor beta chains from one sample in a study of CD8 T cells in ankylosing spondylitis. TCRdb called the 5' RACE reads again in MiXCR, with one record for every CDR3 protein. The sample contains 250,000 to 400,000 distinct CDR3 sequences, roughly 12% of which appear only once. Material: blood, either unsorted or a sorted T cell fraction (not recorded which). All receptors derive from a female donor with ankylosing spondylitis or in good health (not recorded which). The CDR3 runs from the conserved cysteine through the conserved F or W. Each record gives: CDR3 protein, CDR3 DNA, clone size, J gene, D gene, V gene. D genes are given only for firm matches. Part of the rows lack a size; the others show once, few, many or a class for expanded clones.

CSAAGLAGRTGELFF | TGCAGTGCGGCAGGACTAGCGGGAAGGACCGGGGAGCTGTTTTTT | many | TRBJ2-2 | TRBD2 | TRBV20-1
CAIAEDSRRYEQYF | TGTGCCATAGCAGAGGACAGCCGTAGATACGAGCAGTACTTC | many | TRBJ2-7 | - | TRBV7-2
CASSPGNTRELFF | TGTGCCAGCAGTCCAGGGAATACGAGGGAGCTGTTTTTT | many | TRBJ2-2 | - | TRBV9
CSARDGLPLEQYF | TGCAGTGCTAGAGACGGACTCCCCCTCGAGCAGTACTTC | many | TRBJ2-7 | - | TRBV20-1
CASSTGGQNTGELFF | TGTGCCAGCTCAACCGGGGGACAGAACACCGGGGAGCTGTTTTTT | many | TRBJ2-2 | - | TRBV18
CASSIMGRPYEQYF | TGCGCCAGCAGTATCATGGGGCGTCCCTACGAGCAGTACTTC | - | TRBJ2-7 | - | TRBV5-1
CAIRDSSNQPQHF | TGTGCCATCAGGGACAGTAGCAATCAGCCCCAGCATTTT | many | TRBJ1-5 | - | TRBV10-3
CASSFTGKTQYF | TGTGCCAGCAGTTTCACGGGAAAGACCCAGTACTTC | many | TRBJ2-5 | - | TRBV12-3/TRBV12-4
CASSLAHTGSSGNTIYF | TGTGCCAGCAGCTTAGCACATACAGGCAGCTCTGGAAACACCATATATTTT | many | TRBJ1-3 | - | TRBV7-2
CSAPEGYGYTF | TGCAGTGCCCCGGAGGGATATGGCTACACCTTC | many | TRBJ1-2 | - | TRBV20-1
CAITRDRVINEQYF | TGTGCCATCACTAGGGACAGGGTGATCAACGAGCAGTACTTC | few | TRBJ2-7 | TRBD1 | TRBV10-3
CASSLDRAAGELFF | TGTGCCAGCAGCTTAGACAGGGCGGCCGGGGAGCTGTTTTTT | many | TRBJ2-2 | - | TRBV11-2
CSARGLAGGHEQFF | TGCAGTGCTAGAGGACTAGCGGGAGGCCATGAGCAGTTCTTC | many | TRBJ2-1 | TRBD2 | TRBV20-1
CASSFLPGSGKFF | TGCGCCAGCAGCTTCCTTCCAGGGTCGGGAAAGTTCTTC | many | TRBJ2-1 | - | TRBV5-1
CASSLGLPRLEQYF | TGTGCCAGCAGTTTAGGGCTCCCCCGCCTAGAACAGTATTTT | many | TRBJ2-3 | - | TRBV12-3/TRBV12-4
CSAGWSLETQYF | TGCAGTGCTGGATGGTCGCTGGAGACCCAGTACTTC | many | TRBJ2-5 | - | TRBV20-1
CASSPPGGRFYNEQFF | TGTGCCAGCAGCCCGCCGGGGGGGAGATTCTACAATGAGCAGTTCTTC | many | TRBJ2-1 | TRBD2 | TRBV3-1